The present entry profiles one T cell receptor (beta chain) with its context. What it recognizes is unknown. The CDR3 totals 14 residues. Trimming cost V 5 bases and J 4 bases, with 12 bases left between them. The germline V gene has CDR1 MNHEY and CDR2 SMNVEV (reference sequence). This entry belongs to a study of shared clonotypes between healthy human individuals. Terminally differentiated effector memory CD45RA+ cells were excluded from the naive CD8 cells, which were CD45RO-negative and positively selected for CCR7. Sequenced by immunoSEQ multiplex PCR; TCRdb stores in-frame clones only, minus some. The sample records more than 500,000 clones, 85% to 95% being singletons. Overall study findings and caveats: Despite large depth, rarefaction showed incomplete sorted-subset sequencing.

This TCR derives from a woman in her twenties or thirties in good health. This chain uses TRBV27 with TRBJ1-3; D unresolved. Sequenced sample: naive CD8+ T cells sorted from blood. The CDR3 region is CASSPTSPGNTIYF. The CDR3 DNA follows: TGTGCCAGCAGTCCTACGAGTCCCGGAAACACCATATATTTT.